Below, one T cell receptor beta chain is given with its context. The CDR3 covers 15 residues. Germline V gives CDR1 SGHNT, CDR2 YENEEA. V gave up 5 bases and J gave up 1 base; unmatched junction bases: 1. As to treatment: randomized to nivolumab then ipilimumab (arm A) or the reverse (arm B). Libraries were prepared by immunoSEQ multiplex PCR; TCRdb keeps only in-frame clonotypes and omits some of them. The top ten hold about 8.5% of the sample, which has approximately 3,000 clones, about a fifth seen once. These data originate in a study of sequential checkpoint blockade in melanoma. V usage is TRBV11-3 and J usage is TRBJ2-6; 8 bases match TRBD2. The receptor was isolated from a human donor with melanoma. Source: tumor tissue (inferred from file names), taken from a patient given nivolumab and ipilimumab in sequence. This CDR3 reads CASSPGGSGANVLTF. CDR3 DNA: TGTGCCAGCAGCCCGGGGGGGTCTGGGGCCAACGTCCTGACTTTC.